Below, 9 T cell receptor beta chains from the same sample are listed, as sequenced in a study of blood T cells in healthy people across ages. Through a sample-barcoded 5' primer and a J-beta primer mix, a second PCR was run for roughly 6 to 11 cycles. In TCRdb, the 5' RACE reads were re-called with MiXCR into one record per CDR3 protein. The table has about 830,000 distinct CDR3 sequences, around two thirds seen once. Sequenced input: blood. These receptors originate from a young man in good health.

The V and J genes are TRBV7-2 and TRBJ2-7, with 7 bases identical to TRBD1. CDR1 SGHTA and CDR2 FQGNSA come from the germline V gene. V trimming: 4 bases; J trimming: 0 bases; junction bases outside the gene matches: 6. The CDR3 covers 15 residues. The CDR3 sequence is CASSSGQLSSYEQYF. In DNA, the CDR3 is TGTGCCAGCAGCTCGGGACAGCTGAGCTCCTACGAGCAGTACTTC. The full variable domain, with the rest looked up from reference TRBV7-2 and TRBJ2-7, is GAGVSQSPSNKVTEKGKDVELRCDPISGHTALYWYRQSLGQGLEFLIYFQGNSAPDKSGLPSDRFSAERTGGSVSTLTIQRTQQEDSAVYLCASSSGQLSSYEQYFGPGTRLTVT.

The chain recombines TRBV20-1 with TRBJ1-5, with D tentatively TRBD1 (5 bases). Between the trimmed V and J ends, which lost 4 bases and 1 base, there was a span of 17 bases. The CDR3 consists of 16 residues. Germline lookup yields CDR1 DFQATT and CDR2 SNEGSKA (reference sequence). The DNA for the CDR3 is TGCAGTGCTATAGGGGTGGGGAAGGAAAGCAATCAGCCCCAGCATTTT. This encodes CSAIGVGKESNQPQHF.

As regards this clonotype: The junction shows a germline mismatch at one end, possibly a read error. The rearrangement joins TRBV10-3 to TRBJ2-7; possibly TRBD1 for D (5 bases). The CDR3 contains 13 residues. Germline V gene sequence: CDR1 ENHRY, CDR2 SYGVKD. DNA for the CDR3: TGTACCATCAGCTATCCCGCAGGGTACGAGCAGTACTTC. This codes for CTISYPAGYEQYF.

This chain links TRBV20-1 with TRBJ2-1; a weak D match, TRBD1 (6 bases). V gave up 4 bases and J gave up 0 bases, with 10 bases separating them. Germline values: CDR1 DFQATT, CDR2 SNEGSKA (reference sequence). CDR3 size: 14 residues. This chain's CDR3 is CSANTGFSYNEQFF. CDR3 DNA: TGCAGTGCTAACACAGGGTTCTCCTACAATGAGCAGTTCTTC.

The chain combines TRBV15 with TRBJ2-4; D not certain. Germline-derived CDR1 and CDR2 are LNHNV and YYDKDF (reference sequence). This CDR3 region has 17 residues. The V gene lost 0 bases and the J gene lost 0 bases, with 12 bases spanning the gap. The CDR3 loop reads CATSREAGNLAKNIQYF. The DNA for the CDR3 is TGTGCCACCAGCAGAGAGGCAGGCAATTTAGCCAAAAACATTCAGTACTTC.

This clonotype was counted between two and nine times. The J gene is TRBJ2-6, the V gene TRBV9, with 9 bases lining up with TRBD1. The ends lost 4 bases at V and 4 bases at J; junction bases unmatched: 3. There are 15 residues in the CDR3. CDR1 SGDLS and CDR2 YYNGEE come from the germline V gene. The CDR3 protein is CASSRTGVGANVLTF. CDR3 bases: TGTGCCAGCAGCCGGACAGGGGTCGGGGCCAACGTCCTGACTTTC.

The rearrangement links TRBV11-1 to TRBJ2-5; D may correspond to TRBD1 or TRBD2 (6 bases each). Per the germline V gene, CDR1 is SGHAT and CDR2 is FQDESV (reference sequence). V was shortened by 4 bases and J by 2 bases, with 14 bases between the two germline ends. The length of the CDR3 is 15 residues. Here the CDR3 DNA reads TGTGCCAGCAGCTCCCTTAGGGGGAGGCAAGAGACCCAGTACTTC. This codes for CASSSLRGRQETQYF.

The genes are TRBV6-5 and TRBJ1-5; perhaps TRBD1 as D (6 bases). Germline V gene lookup returns CDR1 MNHEY and CDR2 SVGAGI. There are 15 residues in the CDR3. V was clipped by 2 bases and J by 0 bases, with 8 bases between them. Here the CDR3 reads CASSYKGGSNQPQHF. CDR3 nucleotides: TGTGCCAGCAGTTACAAAGGGGGTAGCAATCAGCCCCAGCATTTT.

The chain recombines TRBV7-2 with TRBJ2-1; the match to TRBD2 covers 7 bases. After removal of 0 bases from V and 5 bases from J, the junction contained 7 bases not matched to a gene. The CDR3 contains 16 residues. CDR1 is SGHTA, CDR2 FQGNSA, per germline. The CDR3 sequence: CASSLAPGTIHNEQFF. CDR3 coding DNA: TGTGCCAGCAGCTTAGCACCCGGGACTATACACAATGAGCAGTTCTTC.